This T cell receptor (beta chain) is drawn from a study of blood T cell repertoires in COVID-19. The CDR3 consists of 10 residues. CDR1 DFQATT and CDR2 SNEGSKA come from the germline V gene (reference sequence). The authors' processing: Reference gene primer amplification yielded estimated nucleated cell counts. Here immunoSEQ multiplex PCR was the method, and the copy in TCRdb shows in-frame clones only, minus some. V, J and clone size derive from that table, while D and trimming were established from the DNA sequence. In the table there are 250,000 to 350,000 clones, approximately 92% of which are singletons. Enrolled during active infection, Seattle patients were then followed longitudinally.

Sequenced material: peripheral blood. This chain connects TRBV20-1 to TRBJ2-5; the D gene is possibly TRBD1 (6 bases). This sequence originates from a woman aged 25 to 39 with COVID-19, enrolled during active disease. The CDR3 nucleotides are TGCAGCGCCAGGGGAGAGACCCAGTACTTC. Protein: CSARGETQYF.